The 5 T cell receptor beta chains presented below share a single source sample, sequenced in a study of blood T cell repertoires in COVID-19. Data came from immunoSEQ multiplex PCR; TCRdb stores just in-frame clones and leaves some out. Of over 120,000 clones in the sample, roughly 84% were seen once. The sequencing sample was made of peripheral blood. These receptors originate from a human donor in a cohort sampled during active COVID-19.

The J gene is TRBJ1-2, the V gene TRBV5-4; D possibly corresponds to TRBD1 (6 bases). Germline loops: CDR1 SGHNT, CDR2 YYREEE (reference sequence). The CDR3 covers 13 residues. V lost 5 bases, J lost 4 bases, and 12 bases lay in between. The CDR3 region has the DNA TGTGCCAGCAGTGGGCAGGGGAGCTATGGCTACACCTTC. Translating gives CASSGQGSYGYTF.

This sequence joins TRBV28 and TRBJ1-2, with 9 bases that match TRBD1. Germline V lookup: CDR1 MDHEN, CDR2 SYDVKM. Trimming at V came to 4 bases and at J to 4 bases, leaving 7 bases not matched to a gene. CDR3 length: 15 amino acids. Here the CDR3 reads CASSSTGQGSYGYTF. The CDR3 nucleotides read TGTGCCAGCAGTTCCACGGGACAGGGTTCCTATGGCTACACCTTC.

V gene TRBV6-1 combines with J gene TRBJ1-2; D perhaps matches TRBD1 (6 bases). The CDR3 is 16 amino acids. V was pared by 3 bases and J by 8 bases, with 22 bases between. In germline, CDR1 is MNHNS, CDR2 SASEGT. The CDR3 nucleotides are TGTGCCAGCAGTGAGATAAGGGACACCCGTGCGGGCGGCTACACCTTC. This encodes CASSEIRDTRAGGYTF.

This chain uses TRBV18 with TRBJ2-5, with D maybe TRBD2 (6 bases). V gave up 3 bases and J gave up 5 bases, with 16 bases separating them. There are 15 residues in the CDR3. CDR1 and CDR2 (germline): KGHSH, LQKENI. The CDR3 nucleotides are TGTGCCAGCTCACCCCCCTGGTCCGGAGGGGAGACCCAGTACTTC. It specifies CASSPPWSGGETQYF.

The table lists this clone with a few counts. V usage is TRBV5-1 and J usage is TRBJ1-3; D is uncertain. V lost 4 bases and J 3 bases, leaving 17 bases between the germline ends. Germline V gives CDR1 SGHRS, CDR2 YFSETQ. CDR3 size: 16 residues. The CDR3, as DNA: TGCGCCAGCAGCAGAGGACTAAACAGCTATGGAAACACCATATATTTT. Amino acids: CASSRGLNSYGNTIYF.